Following are 8 T cell receptor beta chains from one sample sequenced in a study of blood T cells in healthy people across ages. Primed by a sample-barcoded 5' primer and a J-beta primer mix, a second PCR proceeded for 7 to 11 cycles. From the 5' RACE reads, TCRdb called clonotypes with MiXCR, one entry per CDR3 protein. The sample has about 1.5 million distinct CDR3 sequences, 35% to 45% seen once. Sequencing was carried out using blood. All receptors come from a young woman in good health.

This clonotype was detected a few times. V and J are TRBV30 and TRBJ1-2; D not resolved. CDR3 length: 13 amino acids. V gave up 2 bases and J gave up 2 bases, with 9 bases separating them. Germline assignment: CDR1 GTSNPN and CDR2 SVGIG (reference sequence). The CDR3 loop reads CAWSSGGNYGYTF. In nucleotides, the CDR3 is TGTGCCTGGAGTTCAGGAGGGAACTATGGCTACACCTTC.

This clonotype was detected only a few times. This chain joins TRBV21-1 and TRBJ2-7; the DNA was not used to check the table's D call, TRBD1. TRBV21-1 counts as a pseudogene. This CDR3 spans 14 amino acids. CDR3 in amino acids: CASSGATGSYEQYF. The DNA of the CDR3 is TGTGCCAGCAGCGGGGCCACCGGCTCCTACGAGCAGTACTTC.

This clonotype has only a few counts. The chain uses TRBV4-1 and TRBJ2-7; the D gene is possibly TRBD2 (6 bases). This CDR3 has 12 amino acids. The germline V gene encodes CDR1 MGHRA and CDR2 YSYEKL. Trimming stripped 0 bases from V and 7 bases from J, with 7 bases between. The CDR3 spells CASSQERGEQYF. The CDR3 DNA follows: TGCGCCAGCAGCCAAGAGCGGGGAGAGCAGTACTTC.

This clonotype came up a few times. CDR3 DNA: TGCAGCGTTGTAATTGGGAACTACGAGCAGTACTTC. It encodes CSVVIGNYEQYF. This chain connects TRBV29-1 to TRBJ2-7, with D unclear. CDR1 is SQVTM, CDR2 ANQGSEA, per germline. Trimming took off 4 bases at V and 3 bases at J, with 10 bases between the two ends. The CDR3 has 12 residues.

V gene TRBV27 combines with J gene TRBJ2-7; 9 bases align to TRBD1. The CDR3 has 15 residues. The germline V gene encodes CDR1 MNHEY and CDR2 SMNVEV (reference sequence). V lost 6 bases and J lost 4; bases outside the gene matches: 10. CDR3 bases: TGTGCCAGCAGCTCCCCCCGGACAGGGGCTTACGAGCAGTACTTC. It yields the protein CASSSPRTGAYEQYF.

A few counts support this clonotype. This chain uses TRBV7-9 with TRBJ1-4; TRBD1 aligns across 8 bases. From germline, CDR1 is SEHNR and CDR2 FQNEAQ (reference sequence). CDR3 size: 16 residues. Trimming took 1 base from V and 2 from J; bases not matched to a gene: 3. The CDR3 sequence is CASSLGTGFTNEKLFF. The DNA of the CDR3 is TGTGCCAGCAGCTTAGGGACAGGGTTCACTAATGAAAAACTGTTTTTT.

J is TRBJ2-1 and V is TRBV12-3 or TRBV12-4; 16 nucleotides line up with TRBD2. The CDR3 has 18 residues. V lost 6 bases and J lost 7; bases outside the gene matches: 12. The CDR3 region is CASRPGTSGGDFRNEQFF. CDR3 DNA: TGTGCCAGCAGGCCCGGGACTAGCGGGGGGGATTTTAGGAATGAGCAGTTCTTC.

This clonotype was observed a handful of times. The chain links TRBV19 to TRBJ2-2; 9 nucleotides agree with TRBD1. The CDR3 is 14 amino acids. From germline, CDR1 is LNHDA and CDR2 SQIVND (reference sequence). The V segment lost 6 bases and the J segment 4 bases; nucleotides outside the gene matches: 3. CDR3 loop: CASRGTGSTGELFF. CDR3 DNA: TGTGCCAGTAGGGGGACAGGGAGCACCGGGGAGCTGTTTTTT. The complete variable domain, with remaining parts taken from reference TRBV19 and TRBJ2-2, reads DGGITQSPKYLFRKEGQNVTLSCEQNLNHDAMYWYRQDPGQGLRLIYYSQIVNDFQKGDIAEGYSVSREKKESFPLTVTSAQKNPTAFYLCASRGTGSTGELFFGEGSRLTVL.